A single sample gave rise to the 16 T cell receptor beta chains below, sequenced in a study of blood T cell repertoires in COVID-19. Only in-frame clones appear in the TCRdb table, and some are missing; sequencing was by immunoSEQ multiplex PCR. The sample lists around 140,000 clones; 80% to 90% were seen once. Material: PBMCs or T cells enriched from blood (not recorded which). The origin of the receptors is a man aged 50 or older who had recovered from COVID-19.

Here the CDR3 reads CASSFSGGQGETQYF. CDR3 nucleotide sequence: TGCGCCAGCAGCTTTAGCGGGGGCCAGGGAGAGACCCAGTACTTC. J is TRBJ2-5 and V is TRBV5-1; 9 bases line up with TRBD2. The V gene end was trimmed by 2 bases and the J gene end by 4 bases; junction bases not matched to a gene: 6. The CDR3 has 15 residues. Germline V lookup: CDR1 SGHRS, CDR2 YFSETQ.

There are a few counts of this clone. The rearrangement links TRBV27 to TRBJ2-7; D not certain. V shed 8 bases and J shed 5 bases, with 10 bases lying between them. The CDR3 is made up of 11 amino acids. Germline CDR1 MNHEY, CDR2 SMNVEV (reference sequence). CDR3 nucleotides: TGTGCCAGCCATTTCGGTGACGAGCAGTACTTC. As protein: CASHFGDEQYF.

The chain has TRBV4-2 and TRBJ2-7; TRBD1 matches at 8 bases. Germline-derived CDR1 and CDR2 are LGHNA and YNFKEQ. V was pared by 3 bases and J by 1 base, with 5 bases of the junction left unmatched. The CDR3 is 15 amino acids. Written as DNA, the CDR3 is TGTGCCAGCAGCCAGGGGACAGGAGCTTCCTACGAGCAGTACGTC. It specifies CASSQGTGASYEQYV.

V gene TRBV7-8 combines with J gene TRBJ1-5; no definite D call. This CDR3 has 15 amino acids. Germline CDR1 SGHVS, CDR2 FQNEAQ. V lost 2 bases, J lost 5 bases, and 13 bases lay in between. This CDR3 reads CASSLRRVGYQPQHF. The CDR3 DNA follows: TGTGCCAGCAGCTTAAGGAGGGTCGGCTATCAGCCCCAGCATTTT.

This clone was picked up a small number of times. The chain carries TRBV4-3 and TRBJ1-2; 9 positions match TRBD1. J gave up 3 bases and V 4 bases, and 6 bases lay outside the gene matches. Germline V gene lookup returns CDR1 LGHNA and CDR2 YSLEER. The length of the CDR3 is 15 residues. The CDR3 DNA is TGCGCCAGCAGCCCGGGACAGGGCGTCGACTATGGCTACACCTTC. Translation gives CASSPGQGVDYGYTF.

This clone was seen only once. Germline and junction disagree at one end, which may indicate a read error. The chain carries TRBV7-7 and TRBJ1-1; 7 bases line up with TRBD1. The V gene's germline CDR1 is SSHAT and CDR2 FNYEAQ (reference sequence). The CDR3 has 13 residues. The chain's CDR3 is CASSLYRGTEAFF. Here the CDR3 DNA reads TGTGCTAGCAGCTTGTACAGGGGCACTGAAGCTTTCTTT.

The rearrangement joins TRBV12-3 or TRBV12-4 to TRBJ2-7, with a possible D match to TRBD2 (6 bases). V lost 4 bases, J lost 6 bases, and 13 bases lay in between. The CDR3 contains 13 residues. CDR3 residues: CASSWGLPLEQYF. CDR3 DNA: TGTGCCAGCAGTTGGGGACTCCCCCTCGAGCAGTACTTC.

CDR3 amino acids: CASTLLNQPQHF. In DNA form, the CDR3 reads TGTGCCAGCACTCTCCTGAATCAGCCCCAGCATTTT. The chain employs TRBV28 and TRBJ1-5; D not resolved. The germline V and J ends were trimmed by 7 bases and 4 bases, with 8 bases remaining between them. Germline V CDR1 and CDR2: MDHEN, SYDVKM. The CDR3 consists of 12 residues. The complete variable domain, with remaining parts taken from reference TRBV28 and TRBJ1-5, reads DVKVTQSSRYLVKRTGEKVFLECVQDMDHENMFWYRQDPGLGLRLIYFSYDVKMKEKGDIPEGYSVSREKKERFSLILESASTNQTSMYLCASTLLNQPQHFGDGTRLSIL.

J is TRBJ1-1 and V is TRBV19, with D tentatively TRBD1 (6 bases). V was trimmed by 3 bases and J by 2 bases, leaving 10 bases between them. The length of the CDR3 is 14 residues. Per the germline V gene, CDR1 is LNHDA and CDR2 is SQIVND (reference sequence). The CDR3 nucleotides read TGTGCCAGTAGTATCAAACAGGGAAACACTGAAGCTTTCTTT. Translated: CASSIKQGNTEAFF.

This chain connects TRBV6-5 to TRBJ2-2; D is unresolved. Trimming left V 8 bases short and J 8 bases short, with 9 bases between. Germline-derived CDR1 and CDR2 are MNHEY and SVGAGI. CDR3 length: 11 amino acids. The CDR3 region has the DNA TGTGCCAGCTCCTCCCTAGGGGAGCTGTTTTTT. It translates to CASSSLGELFF.

The V gene is TRBV4-3, the J gene TRBJ1-6; maybe TRBD1 (6 bases). Germline V gene sequence: CDR1 LGHNA, CDR2 YSLEER. This CDR3 comprises 14 residues. Trimming left V 2 bases short and J 5 bases short, with 7 bases between. Written as DNA, the CDR3 is TGCGCCAGCAGCCAACCAGGGGATAATTCACCCCTCCACTTT. As protein: CASSQPGDNSPLHF.

CDR3 residues: CASNRGQETQYF. CDR3 nucleotide sequence: TGCGCCAGCAACAGGGGGCAAGAGACCCAGTACTTC. The chain links TRBV5-1 to TRBJ2-5, with 8 nucleotides matching TRBD1. V lost 6 bases, J lost 2 bases, and 0 bases stayed unmatched. This CDR3 comprises 12 residues. Germline V gene lookup returns CDR1 SGHRS and CDR2 YFSETQ.

The gene calls are TRBV4-3 and TRBJ2-7; a possible D gene is TRBD2 (5 bases). V lost 0 bases and J 3 bases, leaving 21 bases between the germline ends. The CDR3 is 18 amino acids. CDR1 and CDR2 from the germline V gene are LGHNA and YSLEER. DNA for the CDR3: TGCGCCAGCAGCCAAGATAAAGGATTAGCGACAATAGGCTACGAGCAGTACTTC. The encoded protein is CASSQDKGLATIGYEQYF.

This chain joins TRBV11-3 and TRBJ2-3; D remains ambiguous. V was trimmed by 4 bases and J by 5 bases, leaving 10 bases between them. From germline, CDR1 is SGHNT and CDR2 YENEEA. CDR3 length: 13 amino acids. The DNA of the CDR3 is TGTGCCAGCAGCTCTCGAGGTAGAGATACGCAGTATTTT. It yields the protein CASSSRGRDTQYF.

This clone came up once. V is TRBV2 and J is TRBJ2-1; 11 positions agree with TRBD2. After removal of 6 bases from V and 5 bases from J, the junction contained 6 bases not matched to a gene. The length of the CDR3 is 15 residues. Germline CDR1 SNHLY, CDR2 FYNNEI. The CDR3 region is CASRKTSGGDNEQFF. The DNA for the CDR3 is TGTGCCAGCAGGAAAACTAGCGGGGGCGACAATGAGCAGTTCTTC. Full variable domain (missing parts from reference TRBV2 and TRBJ2-1): EPEVTQTPSHQVTQMGQEVILRCVPISNHLYFYWYRQILGQKVEFLVSFYNNEISEKSEIFDDQFSVERPDGSNFTLKIRSTKLEDSAMYFCASRKTSGGDNEQFFGPGTRLTVL.

This chain connects TRBV5-1 to TRBJ1-1; D may be TRBD1 (6 bases). Germline loops: CDR1 SGHRS, CDR2 YFSETQ. CDR3 length: 15 residues. Trimming shortened V by 7 bases and J by 1 base, and 17 bases separated the two germline ends. CDR3 coding DNA: TGCGCCAGCGGGGGAACAGGGTTGGAGAACACTGAAGCTTTCTTT. It codes for CASGGTGLENTEAFF.